This T cell receptor (beta chain) was sequenced in a study of T cells in localized non-small cell lung cancer. Trimming left V 3 bases short and J 1 base short, with 15 bases between. The germline gives CDR1 GTSNPN, CDR2 SVGIG (reference sequence). This CDR3 contains 15 residues. Using immunoSEQ multiplex PCR, the repertoire was profiled, and TCRdb retains in-frame clones only, with some absent. The repertoire holds tens of thousands of clones, with approximately 90% as singletons. The TCR was taken from a man aged 40 to 69 with stage I squamous cell lung carcinoma. The sample here was peripheral blood, taken before any cancer treatment. The rearrangement joins TRBV30 to TRBJ2-5; D not certain. In DNA, the CDR3 is TGTGCCTGGAGCGGGCAGGTTTTATTCCAAGAGACCCAGTACTTC. It yields the protein CAWSGQVLFQETQYF.